Reported below is one T cell receptor (beta chain). Its antigen remains undetermined. No quality values exist for individual bases; no much larger clone is one base distant. TCRbeta CDR3 regions were amplified from genomic DNA using the immunoSEQ Assay, a bias-controlled multiplex PCR. On the authors' methods: Within the assay, amplification of reference gene primers was used to estimate how many nucleated cells each sample contained. Sequence reads were collapsed and filtered to measure the absolute abundance of every unique TCRbeta CDR3 rearrangement. For each sample, productive Simpson clonality was calculated as the square root of Simpson's diversity index across productive rearrangements. The table was pulled from immuneACCESS by TCRdb, which kept in-frame rearrangements only. Such tables lose some clones; where checked, under half of the loss comes from unresolved V genes, and the rest has no known cause. Clone size and V and J calls were adopted from that table, with D and trimming inferred from the DNA. In all, the sample holds roughly 180,000 clones, and about 88% of those were seen once. Almost 1% of the sample rests with the top ten.

This entry comes from a study of blood T cell repertoires in COVID-19 (dated by TCRdb to 2018 to 2021). Concerning the study at large: Collaborator samples came from the United States, Italy and Spain and covered acute and convalescent phases of COVID-19. The samples were drawn from the first 160 participants of the ongoing ImmuneRACE study and from some 1,300 subjects provided by 6 global collaborators. The repertoires were released in a freely available public database meant as a resource for research on the immune response to SARS-CoV-2. Where available, HLA class I and class II types were taken from metadata supplied by the sample provider and were not determined by assay-based typing. Sample metadata almost always included a de-identified subject ID, COVID-19 status, age in years and sex. Subjects who had been exposed to COVID-19, were actively infected with it, or had recovered from it provided the deeply sampled blood TCRbeta repertoires that made up the dataset. The material from the prospective study consisted of cDNA or gDNA derived from T cells, B-cell-depleted T cells, or PBMCs.

Collaborating institutions collected whole blood in K2EDTA tubes following their own protocols. Collaborator samples were shipped for TCRbeta analysis as frozen whole blood, isolated PBMCs, or DNA extracted from either sample type. General study outcomes and caveats: How much clinical and demographic metadata was included differed by source and by participant, and the metadata was provided uncurated.

The germline V gene (reference sequence) sets CDR1 to SEHNR and CDR2 to FQNEAQ. Measured from the cysteine to the phenylalanine, the CDR3 is 15 residues long. Only the CDR3 region is kept as DNA, spanning 45 bases read in frame from base 1. V is pared back by 2 bases and J by 0 bases, with 10 bases lying between the germline termini. The clonotype comes from a man between 18 and 29 years old with acute or convalescent COVID-19. The sequenced sample consisted of peripheral blood. In this chain, TRBV7-9 is recombined with TRBJ1-1, and the D gene may be TRBD1, 5 bases matching. The CDR3 protein: CASSLTAGMNTEAFF. The nucleotides are TGTGCCAGCAGCTTAACTGCAGGGATGAACACTGAAGCTTTCTTT.